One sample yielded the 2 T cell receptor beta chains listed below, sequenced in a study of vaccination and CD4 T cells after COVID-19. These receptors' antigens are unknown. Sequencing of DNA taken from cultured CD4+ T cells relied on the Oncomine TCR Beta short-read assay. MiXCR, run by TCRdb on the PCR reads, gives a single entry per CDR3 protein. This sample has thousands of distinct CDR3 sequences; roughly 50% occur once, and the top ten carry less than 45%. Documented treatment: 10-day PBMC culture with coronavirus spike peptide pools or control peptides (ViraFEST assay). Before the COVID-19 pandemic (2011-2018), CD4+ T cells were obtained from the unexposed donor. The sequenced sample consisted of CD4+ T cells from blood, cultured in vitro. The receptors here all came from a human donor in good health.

The CDR3 nucleotides read TGTGCCAGCAGACGTGGGACTAGCGGGAGGGTAGGAGATACGCAGTATTTT. It encodes CASRRGTSGRVGDTQYF. This chain connects TRBV11-2 to TRBJ2-3, with 16 bases lining up with TRBD2. V shed 6 bases and J 5 bases; nucleotides not matched to a gene: 8. The germline gives CDR1 SGHAT, CDR2 FQNNGV. This CDR3 region has 17 residues.

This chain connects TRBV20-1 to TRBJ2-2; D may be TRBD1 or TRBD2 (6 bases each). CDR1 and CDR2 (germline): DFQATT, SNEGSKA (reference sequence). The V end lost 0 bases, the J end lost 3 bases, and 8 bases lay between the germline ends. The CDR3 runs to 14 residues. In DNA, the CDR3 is TGCAGTGCTAGAGATAGGGGGGACACCGGGGAGCTGTTTTTT. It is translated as CSARDRGDTGELFF.